This T cell receptor (beta chain) was profiled in a study of OX40 agonist ivuxolimab in advanced cancers. Study details: Ivuxolimab, an agonist antibody against OX40 (CD134), was given to patients. The study, taken as a whole, reports: Antigen specificity of clonally expanded peripheral T cells was not established. Relative to CD4+, CD8+ T cells held more expanded clones on average.

This clone was recorded once. What it recognizes is unknown. The data were produced by immunoSEQ multiplex PCR, yet TCRdb's version contains in-frame clones alone and is incomplete. The sample gives around 50,000 clones, about 87% of which show up once; around 3.2% is in the top ten. This clonotype originated in an adult with an advanced solid tumor such as melanoma, head and neck, liver or kidney cancer. The sequences come from CD4+ or CD8+ T cells sorted from blood, collected in a trial of the OX40 agonist ivuxolimab.

The CDR3 sequence: CASSLGTVTYEQYF. As DNA, the CDR3 is TGCGCCAGCAGCTTGGGGACGGTAACTTACGAGCAGTACTTC. The rearrangement links TRBV5-1 to TRBJ2-7; D not resolved. Germline V gene data show CDR1 as SGHRS and CDR2 as YFSETQ. The V end was cut by 0 bases, the J end by 4 bases, with 11 bases between. CDR3 size: 14 residues.